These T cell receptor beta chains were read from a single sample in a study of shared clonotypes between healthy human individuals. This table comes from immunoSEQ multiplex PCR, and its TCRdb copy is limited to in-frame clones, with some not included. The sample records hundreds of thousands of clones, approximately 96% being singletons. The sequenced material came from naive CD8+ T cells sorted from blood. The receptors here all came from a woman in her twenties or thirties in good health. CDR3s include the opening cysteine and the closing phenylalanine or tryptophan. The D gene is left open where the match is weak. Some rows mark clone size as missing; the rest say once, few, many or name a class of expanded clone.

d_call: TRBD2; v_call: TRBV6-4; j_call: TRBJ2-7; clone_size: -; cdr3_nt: TGTGCCAGCAGTGACTCTTGGACTAGCGCGACCTACGAGCAGTACTTC; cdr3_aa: CASSDSWTSATYEQYF
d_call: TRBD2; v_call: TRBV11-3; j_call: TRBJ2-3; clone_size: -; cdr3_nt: TGTGCCAGCAGCCCAGGACTAGCGGGAGCAGTGGATACGCAGTATTTT; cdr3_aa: CASSPGLAGAVDTQYF
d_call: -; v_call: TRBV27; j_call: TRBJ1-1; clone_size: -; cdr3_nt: TGTGCCAGCAGTTTATTGGGAGGAAGTGAAGCTTTCTTT; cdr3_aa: CASSLLGGSEAFF
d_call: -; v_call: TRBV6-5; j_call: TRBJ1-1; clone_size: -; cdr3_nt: TGTGCCAGCAGTTACTCCCTTCAGGGTAACACTGAAGCTTTCTTT; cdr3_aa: CASSYSLQGNTEAFF
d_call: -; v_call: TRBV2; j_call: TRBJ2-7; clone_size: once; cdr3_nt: TGTGCCAACGTCTTGCGGGGAAGCTCCTACGAGCAGTACTTC; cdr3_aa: CANVLRGSSYEQYF
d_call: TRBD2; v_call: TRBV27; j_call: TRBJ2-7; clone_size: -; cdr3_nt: TGTGCCAGCAGTCTAACCACGCGCGGGAGTCTCCCTGAGCAGTACTTC; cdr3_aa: CASSLTTRGSLPEQYF
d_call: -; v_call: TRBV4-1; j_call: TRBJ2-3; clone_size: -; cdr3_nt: TGCGCCAGCAGATCGGTGGGGGGCCCAGATACGCAGTATTTT; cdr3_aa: CASRSVGGPDTQYF
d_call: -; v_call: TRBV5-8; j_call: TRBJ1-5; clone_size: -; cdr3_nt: TGTGCCAGCAGCTTGGGGCACAATCAGCCCCAGCATTTT; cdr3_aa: CASSLGHNQPQHF
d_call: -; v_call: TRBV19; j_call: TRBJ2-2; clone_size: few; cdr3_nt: TGTGCCAGTTTAGGCGGGGAGCTGTTTTTT; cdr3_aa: CASLGGELFF
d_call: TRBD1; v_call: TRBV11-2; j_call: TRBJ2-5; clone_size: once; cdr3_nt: TGTGCCAGCAGCCCAAGGGACAGGGTTAGGGAGACCCAGTACTTC; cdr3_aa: CASSPRDRVRETQYF
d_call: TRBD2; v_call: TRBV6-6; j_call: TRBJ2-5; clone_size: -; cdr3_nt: TGTGCCAGCACCCCACTGGGACTAGCGGCCCGGGAGACCCAGTACTTC; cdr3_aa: CASTPLGLAARETQYF
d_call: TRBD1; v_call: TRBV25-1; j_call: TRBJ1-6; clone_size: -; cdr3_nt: TGTGCCAGCAGTGAATGGGGGACAGGGGATTCACCCCTCCACTTT; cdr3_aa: CASSEWGTGDSPLHF
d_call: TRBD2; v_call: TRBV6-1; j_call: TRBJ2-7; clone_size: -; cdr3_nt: TGTGCCAGCAGTGAAGTTGGCGGGGGATACGAGCAGTACTTC; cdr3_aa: CASSEVGGGYEQYF
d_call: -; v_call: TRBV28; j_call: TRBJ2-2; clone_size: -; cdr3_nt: TGTGCCAGCAGTTTTGACTTCGGCGGAAGAACCGGGGAGCTGTTTTTT; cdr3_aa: CASSFDFGGRTGELFF
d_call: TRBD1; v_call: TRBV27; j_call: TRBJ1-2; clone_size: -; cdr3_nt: TGTGCCAGCAGTTTATCGGGGACAGGGGCTAGTGGCTACACCTTC; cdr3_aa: CASSLSGTGASGYTF
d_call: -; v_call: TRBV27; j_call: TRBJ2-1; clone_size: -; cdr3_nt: TGTGCCAGCAGTCTACAAGGTCAGAATGAGCAGTTCTTC; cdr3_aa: CASSLQGQNEQFF
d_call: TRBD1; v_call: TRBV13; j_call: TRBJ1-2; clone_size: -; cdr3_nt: TGTGCCAGCAGCTTAGGCAGGGGGATTGAAGGCTACACCTTC; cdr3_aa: CASSLGRGIEGYTF
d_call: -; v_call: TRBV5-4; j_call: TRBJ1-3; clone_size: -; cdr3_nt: TGTGCCAGCAGCTTAGCAGGGGACTCTGGAAACACCATATATTTT; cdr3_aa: CASSLAGDSGNTIYF
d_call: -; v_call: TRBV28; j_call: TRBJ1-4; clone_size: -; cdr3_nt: TGTGCCAGCAGTTTCGTCCGAGGCTTAGGAGAAAAACTGTTTTTT; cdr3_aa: CASSFVRGLGEKLFF
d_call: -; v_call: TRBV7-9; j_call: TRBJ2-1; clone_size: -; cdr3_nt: TGTGCCAGCAGCTCTAGTGGGGTATACAATGAGCAGTTCTTC; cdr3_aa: CASSSSGVYNEQFF
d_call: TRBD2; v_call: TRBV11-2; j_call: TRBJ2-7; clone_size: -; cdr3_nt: TGTGCCAGCAGCTTGCTAGCGGGAACACCTTCCTACGAGCAGTACTTC; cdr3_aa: CASSLLAGTPSYEQYF
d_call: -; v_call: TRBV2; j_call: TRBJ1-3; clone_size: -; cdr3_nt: TGTGCCAGCAGCAAAGGGGCGGCAGAAGGCCTTGGAAACACCATATATTTT; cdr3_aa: CASSKGAAEGLGNTIYF
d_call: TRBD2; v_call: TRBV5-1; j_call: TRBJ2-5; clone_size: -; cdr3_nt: TGCGCCAGCAGCTTAAATCCGGGACTAGCGGGCCAAGAGACCCAGTACTTC; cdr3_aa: CASSLNPGLAGQETQYF
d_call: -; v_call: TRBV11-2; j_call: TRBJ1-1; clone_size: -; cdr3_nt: TGTGCCAGCAGCTTAGGCGGATTCAGCGCTGAAGCTTTCTTT; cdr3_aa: CASSLGGFSAEAFF
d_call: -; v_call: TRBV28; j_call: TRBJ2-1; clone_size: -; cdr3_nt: TGTGCCAGCAGCCGGCAGGGGCTCTACAATGAGCAGTTCTTC; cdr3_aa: CASSRQGLYNEQFF
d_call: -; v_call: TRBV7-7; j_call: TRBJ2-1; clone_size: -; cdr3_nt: TGTGCCAGCAGCCCCGGACGGTACAATGAGCAGTTCTTC; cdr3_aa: CASSPGRYNEQFF
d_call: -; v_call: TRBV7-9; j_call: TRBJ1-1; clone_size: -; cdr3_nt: TGTGCCAGCAGCTTAGTCGGGGACACTGAAGCTTTCTTT; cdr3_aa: CASSLVGDTEAFF
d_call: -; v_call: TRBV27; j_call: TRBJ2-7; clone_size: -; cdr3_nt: TGTGCCAGCAGTTCACCCCGGGGGAACGAGCAGTACTTC; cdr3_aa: CASSSPRGNEQYF
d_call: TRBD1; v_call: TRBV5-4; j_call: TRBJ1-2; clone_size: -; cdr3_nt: TGTGCCAGCAACGATGCGACAGGGTACGGCTACACCTTC; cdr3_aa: CASNDATGYGYTF
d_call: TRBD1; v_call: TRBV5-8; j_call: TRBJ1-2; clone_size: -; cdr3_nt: TGTGCCAGCACCATACAGGGGTATGGCTACACCTTC; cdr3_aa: CASTIQGYGYTF
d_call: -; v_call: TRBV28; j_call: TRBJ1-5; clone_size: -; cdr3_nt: TGTGCCAGCAGTTTATCCGAGGCGGGCAATCAGCCCCAGCATTTT; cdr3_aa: CASSLSEAGNQPQHF
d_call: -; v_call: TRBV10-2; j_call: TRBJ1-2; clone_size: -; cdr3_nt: TGCGCCAGCAGTGAAAGGCAGGGCTTCTATGGCTACACCTTC; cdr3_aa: CASSERQGFYGYTF
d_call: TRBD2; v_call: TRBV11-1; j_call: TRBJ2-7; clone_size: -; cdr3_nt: TGTGCCAGCAGCTTAGCGGTTCGTAGCGGGAAGGTCGAGCAGTACTTC; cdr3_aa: CASSLAVRSGKVEQYF
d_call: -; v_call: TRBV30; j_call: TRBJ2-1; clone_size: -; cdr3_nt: TGTGCCTGGTTACGGGACCGACACTACAATGAGCAGTTCTTC; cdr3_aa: CAWLRDRHYNEQFF
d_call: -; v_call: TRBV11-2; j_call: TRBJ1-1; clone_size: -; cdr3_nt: TGTGCCAGCAGAATAGGGGGGTTCACTGAAGCTTTCTTT; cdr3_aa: CASRIGGFTEAFF
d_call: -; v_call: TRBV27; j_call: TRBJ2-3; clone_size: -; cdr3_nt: TGTGCCAGCAGTTTATCAGGGGCAGGGAATACGCAGTATTTT; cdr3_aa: CASSLSGAGNTQYF
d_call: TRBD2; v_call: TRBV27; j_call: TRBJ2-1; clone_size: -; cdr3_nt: TGTGCCAGCGGTTTGGGGCTAGCGGGTGTGTTGTACAATGAGCAGTTCTTC; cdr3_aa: CASGLGLAGVLYNEQFF
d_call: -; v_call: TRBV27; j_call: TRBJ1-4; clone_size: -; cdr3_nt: TGTGCCAGCAGCCCGGTTCAGAGGAGGGGGAATGAAAAACTGTTTTTT; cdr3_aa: CASSPVQRRGNEKLFF
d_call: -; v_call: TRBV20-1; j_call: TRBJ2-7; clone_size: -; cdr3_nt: TGCAGTGCTAGAGGTGGCTACGAGCAGTACTTC; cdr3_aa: CSARGGYEQYF
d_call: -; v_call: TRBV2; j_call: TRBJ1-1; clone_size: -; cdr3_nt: TGTGCCAGCAGTCCCCTAGGGGTCTTTGGAGCTTTCTTT; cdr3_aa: CASSPLGVFGAFF